The rows below give T cell receptor beta chains drawn from one sample of a study of Ad26.COV2.S vaccination and SARS-CoV-2 variants. Sequencing was performed with immunoSEQ multiplex PCR; in TCRdb, only in-frame clones are kept and a portion is missing. The sample holds roughly 380,000 clones; roughly 84% are singletons and the top ten take 2.5% to 3.5%. This sample comprised peripheral blood, obtained in a trial of Ad26.COV2.S vaccine versus placebo. The receptors shown here come from a person aged 18 to 65 who received the Ad26.COV2.S COVID-19 vaccine or a placebo. CDR3s include the opening cysteine and the closing phenylalanine or tryptophan. The order of the fields is V gene, D gene, clone size, J gene, CDR3 protein, CDR3 DNA. D genes are given only for firm matches. The size of a clone is reported for some rows only, either as once, few or many, or as a class for expanded clones.

TRBV3-1/TRBV3-2	NA	NA	TRBJ2-1	CASSQGLGLYYNEQFF	TGTGCCAGCAGCCAAGGTCTGGGATTGTATTACAATGAGCAGTTCTTC
TRBV5-5	TRBD1	NA	TRBJ2-4	CASTRDRGQGNIQYF	TGTGCCAGCACTAGAGACAGGGGGCAGGGAAACATTCAGTACTTC
TRBV9	NA	NA	TRBJ1-1	CASSLKGGLGTEAFF	TGTGCCAGCAGCCTCAAGGGGGGGCTGGGCACTGAAGCTTTCTTT
TRBV28	NA	NA	TRBJ2-7	CASRAGQYEQYF	TGTGCCAGCAGAGCGGGACAATACGAGCAGTACTTC
TRBV18	NA	NA	TRBJ1-4	CASSPRRTNEKLFF	TGTGCCAGCTCACCTCGTAGGACTAATGAAAAACTGTTTTTT
TRBV15	NA	NA	TRBJ2-1	CATSRDRRSYNEQFF	TGTGCCACCAGCAGAGATAGGCGTTCCTACAATGAGCAGTTCTTC
TRBV7-2	TRBD2	NA	TRBJ2-7	CASSLARGSEQYF	TGTGCCAGCAGCTTAGCGCGGGGGAGCGAGCAGTACTTC
TRBV5-8	NA	NA	TRBJ2-7	CASSLVVYEQYF	TGTGCCAGCAGCTTGGTGGTCTACGAGCAGTACTTC
TRBV10-3	NA	NA	TRBJ2-5	CAISVGGSGQETQYF	TGTGCCATCAGTGTTGGGGGTTCGGGTCAAGAGACCCAGTACTTC
TRBV11-2	NA	few	TRBJ2-1	CASSHLRGEQFF	TGTGCCAGCAGCCACCTGCGAGGGGAGCAGTTCTTC
TRBV10-3	NA	NA	TRBJ2-7	CAISESARGYEQYF	TGTGCCATCAGTGAGTCGGCCAGGGGCTACGAGCAGTACTTC
TRBV7-9	NA	many	TRBJ1-1	CASSFSQGGDTEAFF	TGTGCCAGCAGCTTCTCACAGGGCGGGGACACTGAAGCTTTCTTT
TRBV4-1	TRBD2	NA	TRBJ2-5	CASSHSSGSGETQYF	TGCGCCAGCAGCCATTCTAGCGGGAGTGGTGAGACCCAGTACTTC
TRBV3-1/TRBV3-2	TRBD2	NA	TRBJ2-1	CASSPTSGRRDNEQFF	TGTGCCAGCAGCCCCACTAGCGGACGCCGGGACAATGAGCAGTTCTTC
TRBV6-5	TRBD2	NA	TRBJ2-7	CASSYSGGRGYEQYF	TGTGCCAGCAGTTACTCTGGCGGGAGAGGCTACGAGCAGTACTTC
TRBV4-3	NA	NA	TRBJ2-1	CASSQNRLSSYNEQFF	TGCGCCAGCAGCCAAAACAGGCTAAGCTCCTACAATGAGCAGTTCTTC
TRBV7-8	TRBD1	once	TRBJ2-2	CASSRTGTGSSGELFF	TGTGCCAGCAGCCGCACCGGGACAGGGAGTTCCGGGGAGCTGTTTTTT
TRBV29-1	NA	NA	TRBJ1-1	CSVEVGVGGTEAFF	TGCAGCGTTGAAGTGGGTGTCGGGGGTACGGAAGCTTTCTTT
TRBV30	TRBD1	NA	TRBJ2-1	CAWSTRGQQFF	TGTGCCTGGAGTACCAGGGGGCAGCAGTTCTTC
TRBV4-3	NA	NA	TRBJ2-1	CASSQVTHNEQFF	TGCGCCAGCAGCCAAGTCACTCACAATGAGCAGTTCTTC
TRBV19	TRBD1	NA	TRBJ2-1	CASSIYTGGWEQFF	TGTGCCAGTAGTATTTACACAGGGGGCTGGGAGCAGTTCTTC
TRBV7-2	NA	NA	TRBJ2-3	CASSSSTDTQYF	TGTGCCAGCAGTTCTAGCACAGATACGCAGTATTTT
TRBV4-3	NA	NA	TRBJ2-1	CASSQVPSSYNEQFF	TGCGCCAGCAGCCAAGTTCCTAGCTCCTACAATGAGCAGTTCTTC
TRBV27	TRBD1	once	TRBJ2-5	CASSRGTAQETQYF	TGTGCCAGCAGTCGAGGGACAGCCCAAGAGACCCAGTACTTC
TRBV19	NA	NA	TRBJ2-5	CASSTSNRVALQETQYF	TGTGCCAGTAGTACCTCAAACAGGGTGGCGTTACAAGAGACCCAGTACTTC
TRBV19	NA	NA	TRBJ1-5	CASRGGGESNQPQHF	TGTGCCAGTAGAGGTGGGGGCGAGAGCAATCAGCCCCAGCATTTT
TRBV9	NA	NA	TRBJ2-2	CASSVDEGRTGELFF	TGTGCCAGCAGCGTAGACGAGGGGAGGACCGGGGAGCTGTTTTTT
TRBV7-2	NA	NA	TRBJ2-2	CASSLVWASSTGELFF	TGTGCCAGCAGCTTAGTTTGGGCCAGTTCAACCGGGGAGCTGTTTTTT
TRBV5-5	TRBD1	NA	TRBJ2-3	CASSPRHGGPGGPDTQYF	TGTGCCAGCAGCCCACGGCATGGCGGTCCAGGGGGCCCAGATACGCAGTATTTT
TRBV4-3	TRBD1	NA	TRBJ1-2	CASSQIWTGSNYGYTF	TGCGCCAGCAGCCAAATTTGGACAGGGAGTAACTATGGCTACACCTTC
TRBV6-5	TRBD1	NA	TRBJ2-7	CASSETGEGAYEQYF	TGTGCCAGCAGCGAGACAGGGGAAGGCGCCTACGAGCAGTACTTC
TRBV6-2/TRBV6-3	NA	NA	TRBJ2-5	CASSYSGGVGAQYF	TGTGCCAGCAGTTACTCAGGCGGCGTAGGGGCCCAGTACTTC
TRBV24-1	NA	NA	TRBJ2-5	CATSGGSKETQYF	TGTGCCACCAGTGGCGGGTCTAAAGAGACCCAGTACTTC
TRBV19	NA	NA	TRBJ2-2	CASSRRTGELFF	TGTGCCAGTAGTAGAAGGACCGGGGAGCTGTTTTTT
TRBV12-2	NA	NA	TRBJ2-7	CASRLEPGSGLAVNPILGEQYF	TGTGCAAGTCGCTTAGAGCCGGGTTCGGGACTAGCGGTAAACCCCATCCTCGGCGAGCAGTACTTC